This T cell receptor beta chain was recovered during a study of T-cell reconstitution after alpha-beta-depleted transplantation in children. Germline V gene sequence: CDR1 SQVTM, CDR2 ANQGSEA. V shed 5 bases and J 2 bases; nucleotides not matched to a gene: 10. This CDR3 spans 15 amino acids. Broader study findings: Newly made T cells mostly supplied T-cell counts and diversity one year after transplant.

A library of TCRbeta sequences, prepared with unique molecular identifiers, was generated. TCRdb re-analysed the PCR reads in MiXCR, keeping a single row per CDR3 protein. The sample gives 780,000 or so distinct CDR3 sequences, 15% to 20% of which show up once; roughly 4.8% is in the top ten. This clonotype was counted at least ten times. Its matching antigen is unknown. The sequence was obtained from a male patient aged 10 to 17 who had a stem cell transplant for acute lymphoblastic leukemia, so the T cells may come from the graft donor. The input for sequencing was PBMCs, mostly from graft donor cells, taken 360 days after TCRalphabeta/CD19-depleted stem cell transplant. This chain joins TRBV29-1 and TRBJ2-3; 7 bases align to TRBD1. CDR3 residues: CSVFPNRGTTDTQYF. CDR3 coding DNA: TGCAGCGTTTTTCCCAACAGGGGCACCACAGATACGCAGTATTTT.